The source of this T cell receptor beta chain is a study of T cell changes during pregnancy in multiple sclerosis. Repertoires were generated with immunoSEQ multiplex PCR, while TCRdb's copy carries only in-frame clones and drops some. The repertoire includes tens of thousands of clones, roughly 92% of them detected once, and less than 0.65% sits in the top ten. CDR3 length equals 14 residues. Germline assignment: CDR1 SEHNR and CDR2 FQNEAQ (reference sequence). With 4 bases removed from V and 1 base from J, the gap between germline ends came to 11 bases. The source of this sequence is a female donor with multiple sclerosis, enrolled in a pregnancy study. The specimen was CD4+ T cells from peripheral blood mononuclear cells, collected in the third trimester of pregnancy. The V call is TRBV7-9, the J call TRBJ2-7, with D possibly being TRBD1 (6 bases). As DNA, the CDR3 is TGTGCCAGCAGCTACGAGACAGGATCCTACGAGCAGTACTTC. Amino acids: CASSYETGSYEQYF.